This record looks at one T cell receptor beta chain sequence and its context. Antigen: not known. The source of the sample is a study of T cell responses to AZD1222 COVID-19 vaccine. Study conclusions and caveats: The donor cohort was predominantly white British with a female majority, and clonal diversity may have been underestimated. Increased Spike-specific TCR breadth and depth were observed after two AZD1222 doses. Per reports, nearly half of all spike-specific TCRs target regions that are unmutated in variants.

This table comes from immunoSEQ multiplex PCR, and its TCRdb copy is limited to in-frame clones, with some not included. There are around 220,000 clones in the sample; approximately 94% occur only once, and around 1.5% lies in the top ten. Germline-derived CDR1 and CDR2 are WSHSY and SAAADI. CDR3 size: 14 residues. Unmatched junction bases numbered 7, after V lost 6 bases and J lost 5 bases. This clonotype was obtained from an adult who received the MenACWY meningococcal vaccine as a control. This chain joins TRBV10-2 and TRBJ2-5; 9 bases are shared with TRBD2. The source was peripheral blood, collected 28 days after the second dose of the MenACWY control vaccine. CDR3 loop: CASRLREGWETQYF. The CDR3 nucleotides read TGCGCCAGCAGGTTGCGGGAGGGCTGGGAGACCCAGTACTTC.